The 13 T cell receptor beta chains below come from one sample, sequenced in a study of Graves' ophthalmopathy and Graves' hyperthyroidism. For repertoire sequencing, the TCR beta CDR3 regions were amplified from RNA transcripts. The first round was an RT-PCR with HTBI primers, and the second round was a multiplex PCR. Via MiXCR, TCRdb re-called the multiplex PCR reads, giving one row per CDR3 protein. The table includes approximately 540,000 distinct CDR3 sequences, just under 40% detected once. The source material was peripheral blood or thyroid tissue (not recorded which). Receptor source: an adult man with Graves' hyperthyroidism.

V is TRBV6-6 and J is TRBJ1-5; TRBD1 matches at 9 bases. This CDR3 spans 20 amino acids. The V gene end was trimmed by 1 base and the J gene end by 0 bases; junction bases not matched to a gene: 13. The germline V gene encodes CDR1 MNHNY and CDR2 SVGAGI (reference sequence). The CDR3 coding sequence is TGTGCCAGCAGTTACTATACCGGGACAGGGCGTACTTATAGCAATCAGCCCCAGCATTTT. As protein: CASSYYTGTGRTYSNQPQHF.

Details on this clonotype: This could be a read error, since a much larger clone is one nucleotide away. V usage is TRBV7-2 and J usage is TRBJ2-7; the D call may be TRBD1 or TRBD2 (5 bases each). CDR3 length: 14 amino acids. CDR1 and CDR2 from the germline V gene are SGHTA and FQGNSA. The CDR3 DNA sequence: TGTGCCAGCAGCAACCGGGACCAGTACAATGAGCAGTTGTTC. Its translation: CASSNRDQYNEQLF.

This clonotype was counted at least ten times. CDR3 amino acids: CASSQAVGLAGRYTGELFF. The CDR3 DNA is TGTGCCAGCAGCCAAGCAGTAGGACTAGCGGGGAGATACACCGGGGAGCTGTTTTTT. The chain joins TRBV14 to TRBJ2-2; 12 nucleotides match TRBD2. Trimming took 1 base from V and 3 from J; bases not matched to a gene: 9. Looked up from germline, CDR1 is SGHDN and CDR2 is FVKESK. The CDR3 totals 19 residues.

With regard to this clonotype: This may be a read error: a much more frequent sequence differs by one nucleotide. The CDR3 DNA reads as TGTGCCACCGCGTGGGACAGGGTAAACACCGGGGAGCTGTTTTTT. This translates into CATAWDRVNTGELFF. The V call is TRBV2, the J call TRBJ2-2; TRBD1 matches at 9 bases. Germline trimming cut 10 bases from V and 2 bases from J; bases unmatched to any gene: 8. The germline gives CDR1 SNHLY, CDR2 FYNNEI. The CDR3 has 15 amino acids.

This clonotype came up many times. DNA of the CDR3: TGTGCCAGCAGCTCGGACAGGGTTATTTCTGGAAACACCATATATTTT. Amino acid sequence: CASSSDRVISGNTIYF. The chain couples TRBV11-2 to TRBJ1-3; 8 bases match TRBD1. In germline, CDR1 is SGHAT, CDR2 FQNNGV. The V segment lost 4 bases and the J segment 1 base; nucleotides outside the gene matches: 6. The CDR3 runs to 16 residues.

The V gene is TRBV3-1, the J gene TRBJ2-2, with unresolved D. Trimming took 1 base from V and 6 from J, leaving 6 bases between them. The CDR3 extends over 13 amino acids. Looked up from germline, CDR1 is LGHDT and CDR2 is YNNKEL (reference sequence). CDR3 region: CASSQVIAGELFF. CDR3 DNA: TGTGCCAGCAGCCAAGTGATCGCCGGGGAGCTGTTTTTT.

V gene TRBV28 combines with J gene TRBJ2-7; tentatively, D is TRBD1 or TRBD2 (5 bases each). This CDR3 is 15 amino acids long. V lost 1 base to trimming and J lost 11 bases, with 21 bases between them. Germline V gene sequence: CDR1 MDHEN, CDR2 SYDVKM. The CDR3 DNA reads as TGTGCCAGCAGTTTATCCCCCCCGGCCCCGCAGGGAGAGTACTTC. Protein: CASSLSPPAPQGEYF. The full variable domain, its missing parts supplied by reference TRBV28 and TRBJ2-7, is DVKVTQSSRYLVKRTGEKVFLECVQDMDHENMFWYRQDPGLGLRLIYFSYDVKMKEKGDIPEGYSVSREKKERFSLILESASTNQTSMYLCASSLSPPAPQGEYFGPGTRLTVT.

This clonotype was counted at least ten times. The chain has TRBV7-8 and TRBJ1-1; D unclear. The CDR3 is made up of 13 amino acids. V lost 5 bases, J lost 1 base, and 8 bases lay in between. CDR1 and CDR2 from the germline V gene are SGHVS and FQNEAQ. The CDR3 loop is CASSPRSNTEAFF. DNA for the CDR3: TGTGCCAGCAGCCCTAGGTCGAACACTGAAGCTTTCTTT.

V and J are TRBV29-1 and TRBJ2-5; 12 bases agree with TRBD1. Germline CDR1 is SQVTM and CDR2 is ANQGSEA. V lost 4 bases, J lost 5 bases, and 8 bases stayed unmatched. The CDR3 is 15 residues long. The DNA for the CDR3 is TGCAGCGTTGGGCATGGGACAGGGGGCCGCGAGACCCAGTACTTC. It codes for CSVGHGTGGRETQYF.

As for this clonotype: It may be a read error: a sequence one base away is much more abundant. This chain connects TRBV2 to TRBJ2-5, with TRBD2 matching over 7 bases. CDR3 length equals 14 residues. Per germline, CDR1 SNHLY and CDR2 FYNNEI. This chain's CDR3 is CACSLGLQQETQYF. CDR3 DNA sequence: TGCGCCTGCAGCCTGGGACTACAACAAGAGACCCAGTACTTC.

This clonotype showed up many times. This chain connects TRBV20-1 to TRBJ2-7; a weak D match, TRBD1 (5 bases). Trimming left V 3 bases short and J 0 bases short, with 9 bases between. CDR1 is DFQATT and CDR2 is SNEGSKA in the germline V gene (reference sequence). The CDR3 consists of 13 residues. CDR3 region: CSASDRNSYEQYF. The CDR3 DNA sequence: TGCAGTGCTAGTGACAGAAACTCCTACGAGCAGTACTTC.

This clonotype was seen at least ten times. A junction end diverges from the germline sequence, so it may reflect a read error. The chain uses TRBV5-1 and TRBJ1-6; D uncertain. CDR1 SGHRS and CDR2 YFSETQ come from the germline V gene. This CDR3 comprises 14 residues. This chain's CDR3 is CASSSGSGNSPLHF. CDR3 sequence (DNA): TGTGCCAGCAGCTCTGGGTCCGGTAATTCACCCCTCCACTTT. The whole variable domain, remainder taken from reference TRBV5-1 and TRBJ1-6, is KAGVTQTPRYLIKTRGQQVTLSCSPISGHRSVSWYQQTPGQGLQFLFEYFSETQRNKGNFPGRFSGRQFSNSRSEMNVSTLELGDSALYLCASSSGSGNSPLHFGNGTRLTVT.

Only a few counts were recorded for this clonotype. The chain joins TRBV24-1 to TRBJ2-2, with D uncertain. Germline assignment: CDR1 KGHDR and CDR2 SFDVKD. The V end was cut by 1 base, the J end by 2 bases, with 13 bases between. This CDR3 contains 17 residues. CDR3 amino acids: CATSDFGPLPNTGELFF. The CDR3 DNA sequence: TGTGCCACCAGTGATTTTGGTCCTCTTCCTAACACCGGGGAGCTGTTTTTT.